Only a few counts were recorded for the clone carrying this T cell receptor beta chain. Its antigen is currently unknown. The germline V and J ends were trimmed by 8 bases and 0 bases, with 20 bases remaining between them. The CDR3 has 17 residues. In TCRdb, the RT-PCR reads were re-called with MiXCR into one record per CDR3 protein. The table shows fewer than 800,000 distinct CDR3 sequences, with more than 15% occurring only once. This specimen comes from a study of response to subunit inactivated influenza vaccine. General study points: Authors suggested each seasonal influenza vaccination recruits few new T cells.

The sequence derives from a man aged 50-60 years who received an inactivated influenza vaccine. This specimen consisted of PBMCs from blood, obtained about 11 days after vaccination. The chain recombines TRBV12-3 or TRBV12-4 with TRBJ2-1; D uncertain. The DNA of the CDR3 is TGTGCCAGCGTACCCGGACCGTTGAAGAACTCCTACAATGAGCAGTTCTTC. Its protein product is CASVPGPLKNSYNEQFF.